This T cell receptor (beta chain) came from a study of cytomegalovirus exposure and HLA in healthy donors. V lost 8 bases to trimming and J lost 4 bases, with 11 bases between them. Per the germline V gene, CDR1 is MDHEN and CDR2 is SYDVKM. The CDR3 loop spans 12 amino acids. Whole-study results and caveats: CMV serostatus stood as the only immune exposure information on hand. Analysis was performed later, and it showed HLA-associated TCR beta chains to be more clonally expanded than equally common others. There were some public TCRs occurring in many donors, but most TCR sequences were rare.

As regards this clone: The antigen is undetermined.

The PCR used 60 Vbeta and 13 Jbeta primers. Profiling relied on immunoSEQ multiplex PCR, and the TCRdb table lists in-frame clones only, not all of them. The sample shows 180,000 or so clones, about four fifths of them seen only once. The chain carries TRBV28 and TRBJ2-5, with D perhaps matching TRBD1 (6 bases). Sequences were obtained from PBMCs. The TCR sequence derives from a woman younger than 35 in good health and CMV-seropositive. The CDR3: CASSTGIETQYF. For the CDR3, the DNA is TGTGCCAGCTCAACAGGGATAGAGACCCAGTACTTC. The variable domain in full, with the rest retrieved from reference TRBV28 and TRBJ2-5, is DVKVTQSSRYLVKRTGEKVFLECVQDMDHENMFWYRQDPGLGLRLIYFSYDVKMKEKGDIPEGYSVSREKKERFSLILESASTNQTSMYLCASSTGIETQYFGPGTRLLVL.